The 22 T cell receptor beta chains below all came from one sample that was sequenced in a study of human T cells and chemical hapten exposure. TCRdb re-derived calls from the RACE reads in MiXCR, one entry per CDR3 protein. The repertoire has 100,000 to 150,000 distinct CDR3 sequences, roughly 14% of them found once; the top ten carry around 2.8%. Time point reported: pre-sensitization, week 0. Treatment defined: therapeutic diphenylcyclopropenone sensitization with weekly scalp DPC. The sequencing here drew on whole blood, taken in connection with sensitization to the hapten diphenylcyclopropenone (DPC). The receptors stem from a woman between 18 and 29 years old with alopecia areata. Some clones in this sample may be carry-over from other donors' samples.

V is TRBV12-3 or TRBV12-4 and J is TRBJ1-1; unclear D gene. This CDR3 region has 14 residues. Trimming pared 5 bases from V and 5 bases from J, leaving 15 bases between. Written as DNA, the CDR3 is TGTGCCAGCAGTCCCACGGAAGGGTGGACTGAAGCTTTCTTT. Encoded protein: CASSPTEGWTEAFF.

The J gene is TRBJ2-5, the V gene TRBV29-1; 7 bases match TRBD1. Trimming cost V 4 bases and J 0 bases; bases outside gene matches: 5. The CDR3 extends over 14 amino acids. Germline CDR1 SQVTM, CDR2 ANQGSEA. CDR3 residues: CSVVRQGNQETQYF. In DNA form, the CDR3 reads TGCAGCGTTGTCCGACAGGGTAACCAAGAGACCCAGTACTTC.

This clonotype was counted between two and nine times. The chain employs TRBV6-5 and TRBJ2-7; D perhaps matches TRBD1 (6 bases). Germline values: CDR1 MNHEY, CDR2 SVGAGI. Trimming shortened V by 4 bases and J by 6 bases, and 19 bases separated the two germline ends. CDR3 length: 15 residues. CDR3 region: CASSLSRQGLAEQYF. CDR3 nucleotide sequence: TGTGCCAGCAGTTTAAGCCGGCAGGGGCTTGCCGAGCAGTACTTC.

V gene TRBV6-2 or TRBV6-3 combines with J gene TRBJ1-6; TRBD1 matches at 10 bases. This CDR3 spans 15 amino acids. Per germline, CDR1 MNHEY and CDR2 SVGEGT. The junction had 7 bases not matched to a gene; V was cut back by 7 bases and J by 7 bases. The CDR3 reads CASTPGTGVNSPLHF. CDR3 nucleotides: TGTGCCAGCACCCCTGGGACAGGGGTAAATTCACCCCTCCACTTT.

This clonotype appeared a single time. The chain links TRBV5-1 to TRBJ2-7; D is unclear. The CDR3 is made up of 11 amino acids. Looked up from germline, CDR1 is SGHRS and CDR2 is YFSETQ. V dropped 5 bases and J dropped 6 bases, with 9 bases sitting between them. CDR3 in DNA: TGCGCCAGCAGGGGTTCGCGCGAGCAGTACTTC. Amino acid sequence: CASRGSREQYF.

This clonotype was counted many times. The rearrangement uses TRBV15 and TRBJ2-1, with a possible D match to TRBD1 (5 bases). The CDR3 runs 14 residues. V lost 0 bases and J 8 bases, leaving 11 bases between the germline ends. The germline CDR1 and CDR2 sequences are LNHNV and YYDKDF (reference sequence). The CDR3, as DNA: TGTGCCACCAGCAGAGACAGGGCCCTCGATGAGCAGTTCTTC. This codes for CATSRDRALDEQFF.

This clonotype has ten or more counts. The V gene is TRBV9, the J gene TRBJ2-1, with 9 bases fitting TRBD2. With 3 bases clipped from V and 2 bases from J, the junction kept 3 bases outside the gene matches. From germline, CDR1 is SGDLS and CDR2 YYNGEE. This CDR3 is built from 15 residues. The CDR3 DNA is TGTGCCAGCAGCGCCACTAGCGGGCCCTACAATGAGCAGTTCTTC. It encodes CASSATSGPYNEQFF.

In this sample, this clonotype turned up a few times. This chain links TRBV5-5 with TRBJ1-5; no definite D call. The CDR3 is 14 residues long. Trimming cost V 1 base and J 6 bases, with 11 bases left between them. Germline V gene lookup returns CDR1 SGHKS and CDR2 YYEKEE (reference sequence). As DNA, the CDR3 is TGTGCCAGCAGCTTGTGGTCATCCTCTCAGCCCCAGCATTTT. The encoded protein is CASSLWSSSQPQHF.

The table lists this clonotype with many counts. This chain uses TRBV30 with TRBJ1-5, with 7 positions matching TRBD1. The V and J ends lost 5 bases and 6 bases, in that order; junction bases with no gene match: 7. In germline, CDR1 is GTSNPN, CDR2 SVGIG (reference sequence). The CDR3 is 13 residues long. CDR3 sequence (DNA): TGTGCCTGGGGCACAGGGGAGGGTCAGCCCCAGCATTTT. This encodes CAWGTGEGQPQHF.

This clonotype was detected a few times. V is TRBV6-5 and J is TRBJ1-6; D not resolved. In germline, CDR1 is MNHEY, CDR2 SVGAGI. Trimming left V 2 bases short and J 10 bases short, with 12 bases between. The CDR3 runs to 14 residues. CDR3: CASSYDSSGSPLHF. CDR3 in DNA: TGTGCCAGCAGTTACGATTCGTCGGGGTCACCCCTCCACTTT.

A note on this clonotype: Sequence at one end of the junction differs from germline and may be a read error. The chain combines TRBV27 with TRBJ2-1, with 7 bases that match TRBD2. CDR1 MNHEY and CDR2 SMNVEV come from the germline V gene (reference sequence). This CDR3 spans 14 amino acids. In DNA, the CDR3 is TGTGCCAGCAGTTCTGGACTAGATCACAATAAGCAGTTCTTC. It is translated as CASSSGLDHNKQFF.

This clonotype was seen more than once but under ten times. Here the CDR3 reads CASAPYNSPLHF. The CDR3 DNA sequence: TGTGCCAGCGCTCCCTATAATTCACCCCTCCACTTT. The V call is TRBV6-2 or TRBV6-3, the J call TRBJ1-6; D not certain. Per the germline V gene, CDR1 is MNHEY and CDR2 is SVGEGT. The CDR3 has 12 residues. Trimming cost V 8 bases and J 2 bases, with 4 bases left between them.

This clonotype appeared many times. This chain joins TRBV27 and TRBJ2-1, with D perhaps matching TRBD1 (5 bases). The germline CDR1 and CDR2 sequences are MNHEY and SMNVEV (reference sequence). The V end lost 6 bases, the J end lost 5 bases, and 11 bases lay between the germline ends. The CDR3 has 13 amino acids. CDR3 residues: CASRGQGDNEQFF. DNA of the CDR3: TGTGCCAGCAGAGGGCAGGGCGACAATGAGCAGTTCTTC.

V gene TRBV9 combines with J gene TRBJ1-5; TRBD1 is a possible D gene (5 bases). Germline V gene lookup returns CDR1 SGDLS and CDR2 YYNGEE. Trimming took 2 bases from V and 2 from J, leaving 14 bases between them. This CDR3 is built from 16 residues. The CDR3 here is CASSVGTAGGNQPQHF. CDR3 coding DNA: TGTGCCAGCAGCGTTGGGACTGCGGGGGGCAATCAGCCCCAGCATTTT.

This clonotype has ten or more counts. The chain combines TRBV25-1 with TRBJ2-3, with TRBD2 matching 8 bases. This CDR3 comprises 11 residues. Trimming cost V 8 bases and J 11 bases; bases outside gene matches: 6. From germline, CDR1 is MGHDK and CDR2 SYGVNS. CDR3 residues: CASGGGTGQYF. CDR3 in DNA: TGTGCCAGCGGCGGGGGGACCGGGCAGTATTTT.

This clonotype turned up a few times. The V gene is TRBV11-3, the J gene TRBJ2-2; TRBD2 matches 9 bases. Per the germline V gene, CDR1 is SGHNT and CDR2 is YENEEA. J lost 5 bases, V lost 3 bases, and 7 bases had no gene match. The CDR3 spans 16 residues. The CDR3 sequence: CASSLTAGGRTGELFF. The CDR3 DNA is TGTGCCAGCAGCTTGACTGCGGGGGGGCGGACCGGGGAGCTGTTTTTT.

The chain recombines TRBV9 with TRBJ1-1; D gene uncertain. Trimming removed 5 bases from V and 11 bases from J, with 22 bases in between. Germline V gives CDR1 SGDLS, CDR2 YYNGEE. This CDR3 is 14 amino acids long. The CDR3: CASSLAPRVPEAFF. The CDR3 DNA reads as TGTGCCAGCAGTTTAGCGCCAAGGGTACCAGAGGCTTTCTTT.

This clonotype was counted a few times. The rearrangement joins TRBV7-9 to TRBJ2-5; D ambiguous. Germline V CDR1 and CDR2: SEHNR, FQNEAQ (reference sequence). V shed 3 bases and J shed 5 bases, with 13 bases lying between them. The CDR3 runs 14 residues. CDR3 loop: CASSFILGPETQYF. The CDR3 region has the DNA TGTGCCAGCAGCTTTATTCTCGGTCCGGAGACCCAGTACTTC.

This clonotype was picked up many times. The V gene is TRBV27, the J gene TRBJ2-5, with 13 bases matching TRBD2. CDR1 and CDR2 from the germline V gene are MNHEY and SMNVEV (reference sequence). V lost 5 bases to trimming and J lost 4 bases; unmatched junction nucleotides: 4. This CDR3 has 15 residues. The CDR3 here is CASSARLAGGETQYF. CDR3 bases: TGTGCCAGCAGTGCAAGACTAGCGGGAGGAGAGACCCAGTACTTC.

This chain joins TRBV6-6 and TRBJ2-1; TRBD2 matches at 8 bases. V trimming: 0 bases; J trimming: 11 bases; junction bases outside the gene matches: 6. This CDR3 has 14 residues. CDR1 is MNHNY and CDR2 is SVGAGI in the germline V gene (reference sequence). The DNA for the CDR3 is TGTGCCAGCAGTTACTCGAAAACTAGCGGAAAGCAGTTCTTC. Translating gives CASSYSKTSGKQFF.

This clonotype was picked up many times. The rearrangement uses TRBV28 and TRBJ1-2; 9 bases are a match to TRBD1. CDR1 is MDHEN, CDR2 SYDVKM, per germline. Germline trimming cut 8 bases from V and 6 bases from J; bases unmatched to any gene: 13. The length of the CDR3 is 15 residues. CDR3 residues: CASGVRGTGRNGYTF. The CDR3, as DNA: TGTGCCAGCGGGGTTCGAGGGACAGGGAGGAATGGCTACACCTTC.

This clonotype came up a few times. The chain combines TRBV9 with TRBJ1-3; maybe TRBD1 (6 bases). This CDR3 spans 15 amino acids. Trimming took off 0 bases at V and 3 bases at J, with 10 bases between the two ends. Germline-derived CDR1 and CDR2 are SGDLS and YYNGEE. The DNA for the CDR3 is TGTGCCAGCAGCGTAGCTGGGGGGCATGGAAACACCATATATTTT. It translates to CASSVAGGHGNTIYF. Using reference TRBV9 and TRBJ1-3 for the parts outside the CDR3, the full variable domain is DSGVTQTPKHLITATGQRVTLRCSPRSGDLSVYWYQQSLDQGLQFLIQYYNGEERAKGNILERFSAQQFPDLHSELNLSSLELGDSALYFCASSVAGGHGNTIYFGEGSWLTVV.